This TCR beta chain came from a study of patients and donors after allogeneic stem cell transplantation. This clonotype has only a few counts. TCRdb used MiXCR to reprocess the RT-PCR reads, holding one entry per CDR3 protein. The sample consists of 900,000 to 1,000,000 distinct CDR3 sequences, over 15% of them appearing once. This CDR3 contains 15 residues. What was sequenced was blood, either unsorted or a sorted T cell fraction (not recorded which). The clonotype was recovered from a human donor who was either an allogeneic HSCT recipient or a stem cell or donor lymphocyte infusion donor (not recorded which). It is not recorded whose cells these are; they may come from a transplant donor. This chain joins TRBV21-1 and TRBJ1-4. TRBV21-1 is listed as a pseudogene. The DNA for the CDR3 is TGTGCCAGCAGCAAAGACAGACCCGACGGGGAAAAACTGTTTTTT. Translating it yields CASSKDRPDGEKLFF.